This T cell receptor beta chain was documented in a study of cytomegalovirus exposure and HLA in healthy donors. A note on this clone: The antigen remains unidentified.

Notes on the study in general: From TCR beta sequences, most subjects' HLA-A and HLA-B alleles were reportedly predicted accurately. Common viral pathogens seemed to be connected with several of the most significant clusters, according to a later analysis. Another analysis was done later, and it associated around 15,000 TCR beta sequences with HLA alleles at 0.05 false discovery rate.

Per the germline V gene, CDR1 is LNHDA and CDR2 is SQIVND (reference sequence). V lost 0 bases and J 2 bases, leaving 7 bases between the germline ends. The CDR3 covers 14 residues. Participants comprised healthy donors of bone marrow. Vbeta (60) and Jbeta (13) primers were used in the PCR. Sequenced by immunoSEQ multiplex PCR; TCRdb stores in-frame clones only, minus some. Of about 170,000 clones in the sample, around 76% are singletons; the top ten hold about 1.9%. This clonotype originated in a female donor in good health and CMV-seronegative. Sequencing was performed on PBMCs. The chain recombines TRBV19 with TRBJ1-2; D is possibly TRBD1 (5 bases). CDR3 region: CASSIEQENYGYTF. The CDR3 DNA follows: TGTGCCAGTAGTATAGAACAGGAAAACTATGGCTACACCTTC.